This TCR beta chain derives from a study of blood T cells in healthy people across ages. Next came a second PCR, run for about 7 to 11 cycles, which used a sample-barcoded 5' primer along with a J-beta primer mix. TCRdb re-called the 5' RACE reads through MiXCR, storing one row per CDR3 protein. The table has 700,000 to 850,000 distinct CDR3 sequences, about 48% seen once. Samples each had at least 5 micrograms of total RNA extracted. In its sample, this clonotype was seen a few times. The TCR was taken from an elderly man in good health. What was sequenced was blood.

CDR3: CASSLSGGRAETYEQYF. CDR3 bases: TGCGCCAGCAGCTTGAGCGGCGGCAGGGCGGAGACCTACGAGCAGTACTTC. The chain recombines TRBV5-1 with TRBJ2-5, with D perhaps given as TRBD1 or TRBD2 (5 bases each). Gene TRBJ2-7 matches the end of the DNA better, so the J call may be wrong. CDR3 length: 17 residues. Germline V gives CDR1 SGHRS, CDR2 YFSETQ.